The rows below give T cell receptor beta chains drawn from one sample of a study of blood T cells in healthy people across ages. TCRdb called the 5' RACE reads again in MiXCR, with one record for every CDR3 protein. The data contain approximately 1,000,000 distinct CDR3 sequences, around two fifths of them singletons. Sequenced input: blood. The receptors derive from a man aged 18 to 29 in good health. Each CDR3 is given with its conserved first and last residue. A D gene is named only where the DNA matches it firmly. Clone size is stated in some rows and not others, as once, few, many or a class when expanded.

V gene	CDR3 length	D gene	clone size	J gene	CDR3 protein	CDR3 DNA
TRBV2	13	-	-	TRBJ1-2	CASCEVEAWGYTF	TGTGCCAGCTGTGAGGTGGAGGCCTGGGGCTACACCTTC
TRBV6-1	13	TRBD1	-	TRBJ1-2	CATSGQGIYGYTF	TGTGCCACCTCGGGACAGGGGATCTATGGCTACACCTTC
TRBV11-1	19	TRBD2	few	TRBJ2-1	CASSLGRPGLAGGSNEQFF	TGTGCCAGCAGCTTGGGGAGACCGGGACTAGCGGGCGGATCCAATGAGCAGTTCTTC
TRBV27	14	TRBD1	-	TRBJ1-4	CASSRQGMYEKLFF	TGTGCCAGCAGCAGACAGGGGATGTATGAAAAACTGTTTTTT
TRBV6-2/TRBV6-3	11	-	-	TRBJ2-7	CASSWRDEQYF	TGTGCCAGCAGTTGGAGGGACGAGCAGTACTTC
TRBV10-2	11	-	-	TRBJ2-2	CASTDAGELFF	TGCGCCAGCACTGATGCCGGGGAGCTGTTTTTT
TRBV14	13	TRBD1	-	TRBJ1-2	CASSLGQDYCYTF	TGTGCCAGCAGCTTGGGACAGGACTATTGCTACACCTTC
TRBV10-3	15	-	few	TRBJ1-5	CAISEVGSVRQPQHF	TGTGCCATCAGTGAGGTCGGGAGTGTTCGACAGCCCCAGCATTTT
TRBV20-1	13	TRBD1	-	TRBJ1-4	CSAWDRVREKLFF	TGCAGTGCTTGGGACAGGGTACGTGAAAAACTGTTTTTT
TRBV20-1	15	-	-	TRBJ1-2	CSASDRPLTNYGYTF	TGCAGTGCTAGTGACAGGCCCCTAACTAACTATGGCTACACCTTC
TRBV27	14	-	few	TRBJ2-1	CASSPRRGRNEQFF	TGTGCCAGCAGTCCCCGAAGGGGCCGCAATGAGCAGTTCTTC
TRBV20-1	16	TRBD1	few	TRBJ1-2	CSAVRTGGQIGYGYTF	TGCAGTGCCGTTCGGACAGGGGGCCAGATCGGCTATGGCTACACCTTC
TRBV3-1	15	-	once	TRBJ1-1	CASNQRAGGNTEAFF	TGTGCCAGCAACCAACGTGCCGGCGGGAACACTGAAGCTTTCTTT
TRBV12-3/TRBV12-4	15	-	-	TRBJ2-6	CASSDRDSGANVLTF	TGTGCCAGCAGTGACAGAGACTCTGGGGCCAACGTCCTGACTTTC
TRBV4-2	17	-	-	TRBJ1-3	CASSQDPLVNSGNTIYF	TGTGCCAGCAGCCAAGATCCGTTAGTTAACTCTGGAAACACCATATATTTT
TRBV5-1	14	-	-	TRBJ2-3	CASTKTGSTDTQYF	TGCGCCAGCACCAAGACAGGAAGCACAGATACGCAGTATTTT
TRBV4-3	20	-	few	TRBJ1-4	CASSQDQGWAARVGHEKLFF	TGCGCCAGCAGCCAAGATCAGGGTTGGGCAGCCAGGGTAGGGCATGAAAAACTGTTTTTT
TRBV4-3	17	-	-	TRBJ2-3	CASSQETLNSRTDTQYF	TGCGCCAGCAGCCAAGAGACACTCAACTCACGCACAGATACGCAGTATTTT
TRBV6-7	21	TRBD1	-	TRBJ2-3	CASSYPFRSGQRTSFTDTQYF	TGTGCCAGCAGTTACCCTTTCCGATCGGGACAGCGAACCTCCTTCACAGATACGCAGTATTTT
TRBV3-1	14	-	-	TRBJ1-1	CASSPRHLGTEAFF	TGTGCCAGCAGCCCTAGACACTTGGGCACTGAAGCTTTCTTT
TRBV18	15	-	-	TRBJ2-1	CASSRSGSRYNEQFF	TGTGCCAGCTCACGGTCGGGGTCGAGGTACAATGAGCAGTTCTTC
TRBV18	15	-	-	TRBJ1-1	CASSPRSDMNTEAFF	TGTGCCAGCTCACCACGGTCCGATATGAACACTGAAGCTTTCTTT
TRBV7-3	10	-	-	TRBJ2-7	CASRIYEQYF	TGTGCCAGTCGAATCTACGAGCAGTACTTC
TRBV7-2	16	TRBD1	many	TRBJ1-2	CASSSALGQINYGYTF	TGTGCCAGCAGCTCCGCCCTGGGACAGATTAACTATGGCTACACCTTC